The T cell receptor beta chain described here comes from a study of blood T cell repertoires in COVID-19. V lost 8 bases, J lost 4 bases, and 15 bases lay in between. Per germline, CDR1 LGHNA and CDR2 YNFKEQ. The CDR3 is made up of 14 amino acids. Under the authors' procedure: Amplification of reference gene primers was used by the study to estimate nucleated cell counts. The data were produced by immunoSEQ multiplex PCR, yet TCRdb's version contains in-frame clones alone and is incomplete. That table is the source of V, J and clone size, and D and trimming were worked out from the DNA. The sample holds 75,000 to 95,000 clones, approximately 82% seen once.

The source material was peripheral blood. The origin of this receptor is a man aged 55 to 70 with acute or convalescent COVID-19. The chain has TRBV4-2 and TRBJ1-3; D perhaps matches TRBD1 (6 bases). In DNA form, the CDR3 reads TGTGCCAGCGGGTCGGACAGTCAAGGAAACACCATATATTTT. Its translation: CASGSDSQGNTIYF.